Each of the 18 T cell receptor beta chains below was sequenced from the same sample in a study of OX40 agonist ivuxolimab in advanced cancers. Clones were sequenced by immunoSEQ multiplex PCR, and TCRdb holds only the in-frame ones, with some missing. This table has about 45,000 clones, about nine tenths appearing once. This material consisted of CD4+ or CD8+ T cells sorted from blood, taken in a trial of the OX40 agonist ivuxolimab. The origin of the receptors is an adult with an advanced solid tumor such as melanoma, head and neck, liver or kidney cancer.

This chain links TRBV6-5 with TRBJ1-1; 9 bases are shared with TRBD1. The CDR3 loop spans 14 amino acids. J was trimmed by 7 bases and V by 5 bases; bases with no gene match: 8. The germline V gene has CDR1 MNHEY and CDR2 SVGAGI. This CDR3 reads CASSETGTGYEAFF. The CDR3 region has the DNA TGTGCCAGCAGTGAAACCGGGACAGGGTATGAAGCTTTCTTT.

This chain uses TRBV30 with TRBJ2-7; 9 positions agree with TRBD1. The CDR3 has 13 amino acids. Germline V CDR1 and CDR2: GTSNPN, SVGIG (reference sequence). The trim removed 4 bases at V and 3 bases at J, leaving 4 bases unmatched. The CDR3 loop reads CAWTGTGIYEQYF. The CDR3 DNA follows: TGTGCCTGGACCGGGACAGGGATCTACGAGCAGTACTTC.

CDR3: CASSPSRQGSFYGYTF. The CDR3 nucleotides read TGTGCCAGCAGCCCTTCAAGACAGGGTTCCTTCTATGGCTACACCTTC. The chain is built from TRBV9 and TRBJ1-2; 7 bases map to TRBD1. This CDR3 comprises 16 residues. CDR1 SGDLS and CDR2 YYNGEE come from the germline V gene. V dropped 4 bases and J dropped 4; count of bases not matched to a gene: 13.

The gene calls are TRBV13 and TRBJ1-1; 7 bases fit TRBD1. V lost 4 bases, J lost 0 bases, and 5 bases stayed unmatched. This CDR3 comprises 15 residues. Germline assignment: CDR1 PRHDT and CDR2 FYEKMQ (reference sequence). CDR3 residues: CASSSRDSLNTEAFF. The CDR3 DNA is TGTGCCAGCAGCTCCCGGGACAGCTTGAACACTGAAGCTTTCTTT.

The V and J genes are TRBV2 and TRBJ2-5; TRBD1 is a possible D gene (5 bases). Per the germline V gene, CDR1 is SNHLY and CDR2 is FYNNEI. Trimming removed 6 bases at V and 3 bases at J, with 8 bases between. The CDR3 contains 12 residues. The CDR3 coding sequence is TGTGCCAGCAGGACAGTTGAAGAGACCCAGTACTTC. It encodes CASRTVEETQYF. The full variable domain, its missing parts supplied by reference TRBV2 and TRBJ2-5, is EPEVTQTPSHQVTQMGQEVILRCVPISNHLYFYWYRQILGQKVEFLVSFYNNEISEKSEIFDDQFSVERPDGSNFTLKIRSTKLEDSAMYFCASRTVEETQYFGPGTRLLVL.

The CDR3 sequence is CASSLGTGEYEQYF. CDR3 sequence (DNA): TGTGCCAGCAGCTTAGGGACAGGAGAGTACGAGCAGTACTTC. The gene calls are TRBV11-2 and TRBJ2-7; TRBD1 matches at 7 bases. V trimming: 1 base; J trimming: 4 bases; junction bases outside the gene matches: 4. Germline V gene lookup returns CDR1 SGHAT and CDR2 FQNNGV. The CDR3 sequence is 14 residues long.

The chain is built from TRBV6-5 and TRBJ2-1; TRBD1 matches 7 bases. The CDR3 loop spans 15 amino acids. Germline CDR1 is MNHEY and CDR2 is SVGAGI. After removal of 5 bases from V and 0 bases from J, the junction contained 4 bases not matched to a gene. CDR3 sequence reads: CASSTGQASYNEQFF. The DNA for the CDR3 is TGTGCCAGCAGTACTGGACAGGCCTCCTACAATGAGCAGTTCTTC.

V gene TRBV6-5 combines with J gene TRBJ1-1; D uncertain. Germline CDR1 and CDR2: MNHEY and SVGAGI. This CDR3 spans 11 amino acids. The V and J ends lost 7 bases and 2 bases respectively, with 5 bases between them. The CDR3 here is CASTYNTEAFF. The DNA of the CDR3 is TGTGCCAGCACATACAACACTGAAGCTTTCTTT.

The rearrangement joins TRBV28 to TRBJ2-3; 9 positions agree with TRBD2. The CDR3 extends over 14 amino acids. J was trimmed by 5 bases and V by 2 bases; bases with no gene match: 2. The germline V gene has CDR1 MDHEN and CDR2 SYDVKM. CDR3 amino acids: CASSLAGGKDTQYF. The CDR3 nucleotides read TGTGCCAGCAGTTTAGCGGGAGGGAAAGATACGCAGTATTTT.

The V and J genes are TRBV9 and TRBJ1-1, with 11 nucleotides matching TRBD1. This CDR3 spans 20 amino acids. Trimming at V came to 0 bases and at J to 3 bases, leaving 16 bases not matched to a gene. Germline V gene sequence: CDR1 SGDLS, CDR2 YYNGEE. The CDR3 sequence is CASSVVFSDGQGALDTEAFF. The DNA of the CDR3 is TGTGCCAGCAGCGTAGTATTTAGTGACGGACAGGGGGCTTTGGACACTGAAGCTTTCTTT.

V gene TRBV5-1 combines with J gene TRBJ2-2; perhaps TRBD2 as D (7 bases). Trimming removed 4 bases at V and 4 bases at J, with 23 bases between. The CDR3 loop spans 18 amino acids. The germline V gene encodes CDR1 SGHRS and CDR2 YFSETQ. DNA for the CDR3: TGCGCCAGCAGCCCCATGGGGGGGCCCGGGAGTGGCACCGGGGAGCTGTTTTTT. This gives the protein CASSPMGGPGSGTGELFF.

V and J are TRBV6-4 and TRBJ1-5, with D hard to call. The CDR3 runs 12 residues. Germline values: CDR1 MRHNA, CDR2 SNTAGT. The V gene lost 6 bases and the J gene lost 7 bases, with 10 bases spanning the gap. The CDR3 here is CASRTREQPQHF. CDR3 bases: TGTGCCAGCAGGACCCGCGAACAGCCCCAGCATTTT.

The J gene is TRBJ2-7, the V gene TRBV7-2; tentative D call: TRBD2 (6 bases). The V gene lost 5 bases and the J gene lost 6 bases, with 11 bases spanning the gap. The CDR3 consists of 12 residues. CDR1 and CDR2 from the germline V gene are SGHTA and FQGNSA. CDR3 amino acids: CASSPPGGEQYF. Here the CDR3 DNA reads TGTGCCAGCAGCCCCCCCGGGGGCGAGCAGTACTTC.

This sequence joins TRBV15 and TRBJ1-1; D is unresolved. V lost 0 bases to trimming and J lost 4 bases, with 12 bases between them. Germline V gives CDR1 LNHNV, CDR2 YYDKDF (reference sequence). The length of the CDR3 is 15 residues. CDR3 nucleotides: TGTGCCACCAGCAGAGACGGAAGTGACCCCACTGAAGCTTTCTTT. Protein product: CATSRDGSDPTEAFF.

The V gene is TRBV11-2, the J gene TRBJ2-1; D may be TRBD1 or TRBD2 (5 bases each). V lost 1 base, J lost 0 bases, and 10 bases lay in between. Germline V gene sequence: CDR1 SGHAT, CDR2 FQNNGV. The CDR3 is made up of 16 amino acids. The DNA for the CDR3 is TGTGCCAGCAGCTTAGGAGGGGTCCTCTCCTACAATGAGCAGTTCTTC. Amino acids: CASSLGGVLSYNEQFF.

The genes are TRBV10-1 and TRBJ2-1; 11 bases line up with TRBD2. CDR3 length: 21 amino acids. Per germline, CDR1 WNHNN and CDR2 SYGVQD (reference sequence). The V gene end was trimmed by 0 bases and the J gene end by 0 bases; junction bases not matched to a gene: 13. For the CDR3, the DNA is TGCGCCAGCAGTGAGTCCCCGGGACTAGCGGAAGATAAGAGCTCCTACAATGAGCAGTTCTTC. Translating gives CASSESPGLAEDKSSYNEQFF.

The chain is built from TRBV15 and TRBJ2-7; maybe TRBD1 (7 bases). Per the germline V gene, CDR1 is LNHNV and CDR2 is YYDKDF (reference sequence). There are 14 residues in the CDR3. The V end lost 1 base, the J end lost 7 bases, and 14 bases lay between the germline ends. In DNA, the CDR3 is TGTGCCACCAGCAGAGTAGGGGGGACAGTGGAGCAGTACTTC. Amino acid sequence: CATSRVGGTVEQYF.

Worth noting for this clone: The sample carries other DNA sequences with the same CDR3. This sequence joins TRBV4-1 and TRBJ2-7; a possible D gene is TRBD1 (6 bases). The CDR3 is made up of 13 amino acids. Per the germline V gene, CDR1 is MGHRA and CDR2 is YSYEKL. Trimming left V 0 bases short and J 4 bases short, with 7 bases between. The CDR3 here is CASSQDRGYEQYF. The DNA for the CDR3 is TGCGCCAGCAGCCAAGACAGGGGTTACGAGCAGTACTTC.